One and the same sample provided the 11 T cell receptor beta chains below, sequenced in a study of blood T cell repertoires in COVID-19. The protocol was immunoSEQ multiplex PCR, while the TCRdb copy is restricted to in-frame clones and leaves out a portion. The profile covers some 100,000 clones, with over 80% appearing a single time and around a sixth taken by the ten largest. The material sequenced was peripheral blood. The receptors shown here come from a man aged 45 to 65 with acute or convalescent COVID-19.

The chain uses TRBV2 and TRBJ1-6, with D possibly being TRBD1 (5 bases). V dropped 5 bases and J dropped 6 bases, with 14 bases sitting between them. CDR3 length: 15 amino acids. The germline V gene encodes CDR1 SNHLY and CDR2 FYNNEI. Written as DNA, the CDR3 is TGTGCCAGCAGTCCCCAGGGAATCTCTAATTCACCCCTCCACTTT. It encodes CASSPQGISNSPLHF.

The rearrangement joins TRBV7-9 to TRBJ1-6, with D possibly TRBD1 on 5 matching bases. CDR3 size: 16 residues. The V and J ends lost 5 bases and 13 bases respectively, with 24 bases between them. Germline CDR1 and CDR2: SEHNR and FQNEAQ (reference sequence). In nucleotides, the CDR3 is TGTGCCAGCAGCCGCCTGCCTAGACAGCGGGCAGAGCCCCTCCACTTT. Translated: CASSRLPRQRAEPLHF.

This clone was seen only a few times. The chain employs TRBV4-3 and TRBJ1-1; perhaps TRBD1 as D (6 bases). Germline CDR1 and CDR2: LGHNA and YSLEER. The CDR3 is 13 amino acids. Trimming shortened V by 6 bases and J by 5 bases, and 13 bases separated the two germline ends. Here the CDR3 DNA reads TGCGCCAGCAGTCTAGGCAGGGGAACTGAAGCTTTCTTT. Encoded protein: CASSLGRGTEAFF.

Concerning this clone: This sample includes further DNA sequences coding for the same CDR3. The chain employs TRBV29-1 and TRBJ2-2, with 9 bases matching TRBD1. The CDR3 is made up of 16 amino acids. J was trimmed by 7 bases and V by 7 bases; bases with no gene match: 16. CDR1 and CDR2 (germline): SQVTM, ANQGSEA. CDR3 DNA: TGCAGCGCCTTGCCGGGACAGGGTGAGGCGGGCGGGGAGCTGTTTTTT. It yields the protein CSALPGQGEAGGELFF.

This sequence joins TRBV7-6 and TRBJ1-4; D is uncertain. V shed 2 bases and J shed 7 bases, with 14 bases lying between them. This CDR3 comprises 15 residues. The germline CDR1 and CDR2 sequences are SGHVS and FNYEAQ. The CDR3 loop is CASSLNGGRVEKLFF. The CDR3 region has the DNA TGTGCCAGCAGCTTAAATGGCGGGAGGGTTGAAAAACTGTTTTTT. Full variable domain (outside the CDR3, taken from reference TRBV7-6 and TRBJ1-4): GAGVSQSPRYKVTKRGQDVALRCDPISGHVSLYWYRQALGQGPEFLTYFNYEAQQDKSGLPNDRFSAERPEGSISTLTIQRTEQRDSAMYRCASSLNGGRVEKLFFGSGTQLSVL.

The V call is TRBV7-9, the J call TRBJ1-1; 8 bases fit TRBD1. The germline V gene has CDR1 SEHNR and CDR2 FQNEAQ (reference sequence). The length of the CDR3 is 15 residues. J lost 1 base, V lost 5 bases, and 6 bases had no gene match. CDR3 nucleotides: TGTGCCAGCAGCCCCCAGGGGGCAGGGAACACTGAAGCTTTCTTT. Translation gives CASSPQGAGNTEAFF.

The V and J genes are TRBV13 and TRBJ2-3; 9 bases are a match to TRBD1. The CDR3 is made up of 16 amino acids. The V and J ends lost 1 base and 0 bases, in that order; junction bases with no gene match: 2. From germline, CDR1 is PRHDT and CDR2 FYEKMQ (reference sequence). This CDR3 is CASSLAGQGSTDTQYF. The CDR3 region has the DNA TGTGCCAGCAGCTTAGCGGGACAGGGCAGCACAGATACGCAGTATTTT.

This chain connects TRBV2 to TRBJ2-5; tentative D call: TRBD2 (6 bases). Between the trimmed V and J ends, which lost 6 bases and 1 base, there was a span of 12 bases. In germline, CDR1 is SNHLY, CDR2 FYNNEI. CDR3 length: 14 residues. CDR3 sequence (DNA): TGTGCCAGCAGGTGGGGGGTATTCCAAGAGACCCAGTACTTC. It specifies CASRWGVFQETQYF.

The chain joins TRBV4-1 to TRBJ2-3, with TRBD2 as a possible D gene (5 bases). The ends were cut back, 8 bases at V and 3 bases at J, with 21 bases in the middle. This CDR3 is 16 amino acids long. Looked up from germline, CDR1 is MGHRA and CDR2 is YSYEKL. The DNA for the CDR3 is TGCGCCAGCGGATTACTAGGAATGGTGGAGACAGATACGCAGTATTTT. Its protein product is CASGLLGMVETDTQYF.

This clone appeared once. The rearrangement links TRBV7-2 to TRBJ2-5; TRBD1 might be the D (5 bases). The germline CDR1 and CDR2 sequences are SGHTA and FQGNSA. The CDR3 is 15 amino acids. Trimming removed 3 bases from V and 3 bases from J, with 14 bases in between. The CDR3 loop is CASSFQLTGEETQYF. CDR3 bases: TGTGCCAGCAGCTTCCAACTTACAGGAGAAGAGACCCAGTACTTC.

This chain joins TRBV18 and TRBJ2-2; 10 nucleotides align to TRBD1. The ends lost 5 bases at V and 0 bases at J; junction bases unmatched: 18. CDR1 KGHSH and CDR2 LQKENI come from the germline V gene. The CDR3 is made up of 21 amino acids. CDR3 region: CASSSNRQGAHRTANTGELFF. The DNA of the CDR3 is TGTGCCAGCTCATCAAATAGACAGGGGGCGCACCGCACGGCGAACACCGGGGAGCTGTTTTTT. The complete variable domain, with remaining parts taken from reference TRBV18 and TRBJ2-2, reads NAGVMQNPRHLVRRRGQEARLRCSPMKGHSHVYWYRQLPEEGLKFMVYLQKENIIDESGMPKERFSAEFPKEGPSILRIQQVVRGDSAAYFCASSSNRQGAHRTANTGELFFGEGSRLTVL.